Listed below are T cell receptor beta chains from one sample, sequenced in a study of blood T cell repertoires in COVID-19. Method: immunoSEQ multiplex PCR; TCRdb's copy keeps in-frame clones and lacks some. The sample comprises roughly 150,000 clones, more than 70% of which are singletons, and around 2.9% rests with the top ten. Sequenced sample: peripheral blood. The source is a man between 60 and 75 years old with acute or convalescent COVID-19. Each CDR3 is given with its conserved first and last residue. The D gene is left open where the match is weak. The size of a clone is reported for some rows only, either as once, few or many, or as a class for expanded clones.

CDR3aa | CDR3nt | abundance | j_gene | v_gene | d_gene
CASSLQGAGGYTF | TGTGCCAGCAGCTTACAGGGGGCCGGGGGCTACACCTTC | - | TRBJ1-2 | TRBV7-9 | TRBD1
CASSPGKYEQYF | TGTGCCAGCAGTCCAGGGAAATACGAGCAGTACTTC | - | TRBJ2-7 | TRBV6-5 | -
CASGGAGPSETQYF | TGCGCCAGCGGAGGGGCAGGACCTTCAGAGACCCAGTACTTC | - | TRBJ2-5 | TRBV5-1 | -
CASSYEPLRVNSPLHF | TGTGCCAGCAGTTATGAGCCCCTTCGGGTGAATTCACCCCTCCACTTT | - | TRBJ1-6 | TRBV6-5 | -
CASSFSRGQGTEAFF | TGTGCCAGCAGCTTTTCCAGGGGTCAGGGAACTGAAGCTTTCTTT | - | TRBJ1-1 | TRBV7-2 | -
CASSPPGQGGKVDYGYTF | TGTGCCAGCTCACCACCCGGACAGGGGGGGAAGGTGGACTATGGCTACACCTTC | - | TRBJ1-2 | TRBV18 | TRBD1
CASSGGGGPESTQYF | TGTGCCAGCAGCGGAGGGGGGGGGCCCGAATCTACGCAGTATTTT | - | TRBJ2-3 | TRBV5-4 | -
CASSPTLRGEQYF | TGTGCCAGTAGTCCCACCCTAAGGGGCGAGCAGTACTTC | - | TRBJ2-7 | TRBV19 | -
CASSRGLNEQFF | TGCGCCAGCAGCAGAGGACTGAATGAGCAGTTCTTC | - | TRBJ2-1 | TRBV5-1 | -
CASRRQGNYGYTF | TGTGCCAGCAGAAGACAGGGAAACTATGGCTACACCTTC | - | TRBJ1-2 | TRBV3-1/TRBV3-2 | TRBD1
CASTRNRGQPQHF | TGTGCCAGCACCCGGAACAGGGGGCAGCCCCAGCATTTT | - | TRBJ1-5 | TRBV6-6 | TRBD1
CASSLVPPGWSNQPQHF | TGTGCCAGCAGTTTAGTCCCCCCAGGCTGGAGCAATCAGCCCCAGCATTTT | - | TRBJ1-5 | TRBV27 | -
CASRLAGEADTQYF | TGTGCCAGCAGGTTAGCGGGGGAGGCAGATACGCAGTATTTT | - | TRBJ2-3 | TRBV6-5 | TRBD2
CASSSPTGAGLGYTF | TGTGCCAGCAGTAGTCCAACAGGGGCTGGATTGGGCTACACCTTC | few | TRBJ1-2 | TRBV7-2 | TRBD1
CASSLATSGGTGELFF | TGCGCCAGCAGCTTGGCTACTAGCGGGGGTACCGGGGAGCTGTTTTTT | - | TRBJ2-2 | TRBV5-1 | TRBD2
CASSVNSGANVLTF | TGTGCCAGCAGTGTAAACTCTGGGGCCAACGTCCTGACTTTC | - | TRBJ2-6 | TRBV6-4 | -
CASRTGDEKLFF | TGTGCCAGCAGAACAGGGGATGAAAAACTGTTTTTT | - | TRBJ1-4 | TRBV27 | TRBD1
CASSQDPGAVPSSYNSPLHF | TGCGCCAGCAGCCAAGATCCCGGTGCCGTTCCAAGCTCCTATAATTCACCCCTCCACTTT | - | TRBJ1-6 | TRBV4-3 | -
CASSYSMIPGNTEAFF | TGTGCCAGCAGTTACTCAATGATCCCAGGGAACACTGAAGCTTTCTTT | - | TRBJ1-1 | TRBV6-5 | -
CASSQRDSVNYGYTF | TGCGCCAGCAGCCAACGGGACAGCGTAAACTATGGCTACACCTTC | - | TRBJ1-2 | TRBV4-1 | TRBD1
CASSLSANYGYTF | TGTGCCAGCAGTTTATCGGCTAACTATGGCTACACCTTC | - | TRBJ1-2 | TRBV12-3/TRBV12-4 | -
CASSRQLMNTEAFF | TGTGCCAGCAGTAGACAGCTCATGAACACTGAAGCTTTCTTT | - | TRBJ1-1 | TRBV2 | -
CASSLAGGINSPLHF | TGTGCCAGCAGCTTAGCGGGGGGAATTAATTCACCCCTCCACTTT | - | TRBJ1-6 | TRBV7-2 | -
CATSRAGIVGEQFF | TGTGCCACCAGTCGAGCGGGGATAGTTGGTGAGCAGTTCTTC | - | TRBJ2-1 | TRBV24-1 | TRBD2
CASSYSRKSDTQYF | TGTGCCAGCAGTTACTCTAGAAAGTCAGATACGCAGTATTTT | - | TRBJ2-3 | TRBV6-2/TRBV6-3 | -
CASSLNGGAYEQFF | TGTGCCAGCAGCTTAAATGGGGGGGCCTATGAGCAGTTCTTC | - | TRBJ2-1 | TRBV7-3 | -
CASSLAHLDGSSYNSPLHF | TGTGCCAGCAGCTTAGCGCACCTCGACGGGAGCTCCTATAATTCACCCCTCCACTTT | once | TRBJ1-6 | TRBV7-2 | -
CASSDPRQGNEKLFF | TGTGCCAGCAGTGACCCAAGACAGGGTAATGAAAAACTGTTTTTT | - | TRBJ1-4 | TRBV2 | TRBD1
CASSPGTFGYEQYF | TGTGCCAGCAGCCCCGGGACTTTTGGCTACGAGCAGTACTTC | - | TRBJ2-7 | TRBV3-1/TRBV3-2 | -
CASSLVGGQSAFF | TGTGCCAGCAGCTTGGTAGGCGGACAGTCAGCTTTCTTT | many | TRBJ1-1 | TRBV5-8 | -
CAWSEDRAGYSPLHF | TGTGCCTGGAGTGAGGACAGGGCTGGTTACTCACCCCTCCACTTT | - | TRBJ1-6 | TRBV30 | TRBD1
CASSFELSPLHF | TGTGCCAGCAGCTTCGAACTCTCACCCCTCCACTTT | - | TRBJ1-6 | TRBV7-9 | -
CASSEYGLKSRTDYGYTF | TGTGCCAGCAGTGAATACGGTTTAAAGTCCCGGACAGACTATGGCTACACCTTC | - | TRBJ1-2 | TRBV25-1 | -
CASSYTWTVNNSPLHF | TGTGCCAGCAGTTATACGTGGACTGTAAATAATTCACCCCTCCACTTT | - | TRBJ1-6 | TRBV6-5 | -
CASSLWGLSHGYTF | TGTGCCAGCAGCTTATGGGGGCTCTCCCATGGCTACACCTTC | - | TRBJ1-2 | TRBV5-6 | -
CASIYSANTGELFF | TGTGCCAGCATATATAGCGCGAACACCGGGGAGCTGTTTTTT | - | TRBJ2-2 | TRBV2 | -
CASRQVNNQPQHF | TGTGCCAGCCGACAGGTGAACAATCAGCCCCAGCATTTT | - | TRBJ1-5 | TRBV6-5 | -